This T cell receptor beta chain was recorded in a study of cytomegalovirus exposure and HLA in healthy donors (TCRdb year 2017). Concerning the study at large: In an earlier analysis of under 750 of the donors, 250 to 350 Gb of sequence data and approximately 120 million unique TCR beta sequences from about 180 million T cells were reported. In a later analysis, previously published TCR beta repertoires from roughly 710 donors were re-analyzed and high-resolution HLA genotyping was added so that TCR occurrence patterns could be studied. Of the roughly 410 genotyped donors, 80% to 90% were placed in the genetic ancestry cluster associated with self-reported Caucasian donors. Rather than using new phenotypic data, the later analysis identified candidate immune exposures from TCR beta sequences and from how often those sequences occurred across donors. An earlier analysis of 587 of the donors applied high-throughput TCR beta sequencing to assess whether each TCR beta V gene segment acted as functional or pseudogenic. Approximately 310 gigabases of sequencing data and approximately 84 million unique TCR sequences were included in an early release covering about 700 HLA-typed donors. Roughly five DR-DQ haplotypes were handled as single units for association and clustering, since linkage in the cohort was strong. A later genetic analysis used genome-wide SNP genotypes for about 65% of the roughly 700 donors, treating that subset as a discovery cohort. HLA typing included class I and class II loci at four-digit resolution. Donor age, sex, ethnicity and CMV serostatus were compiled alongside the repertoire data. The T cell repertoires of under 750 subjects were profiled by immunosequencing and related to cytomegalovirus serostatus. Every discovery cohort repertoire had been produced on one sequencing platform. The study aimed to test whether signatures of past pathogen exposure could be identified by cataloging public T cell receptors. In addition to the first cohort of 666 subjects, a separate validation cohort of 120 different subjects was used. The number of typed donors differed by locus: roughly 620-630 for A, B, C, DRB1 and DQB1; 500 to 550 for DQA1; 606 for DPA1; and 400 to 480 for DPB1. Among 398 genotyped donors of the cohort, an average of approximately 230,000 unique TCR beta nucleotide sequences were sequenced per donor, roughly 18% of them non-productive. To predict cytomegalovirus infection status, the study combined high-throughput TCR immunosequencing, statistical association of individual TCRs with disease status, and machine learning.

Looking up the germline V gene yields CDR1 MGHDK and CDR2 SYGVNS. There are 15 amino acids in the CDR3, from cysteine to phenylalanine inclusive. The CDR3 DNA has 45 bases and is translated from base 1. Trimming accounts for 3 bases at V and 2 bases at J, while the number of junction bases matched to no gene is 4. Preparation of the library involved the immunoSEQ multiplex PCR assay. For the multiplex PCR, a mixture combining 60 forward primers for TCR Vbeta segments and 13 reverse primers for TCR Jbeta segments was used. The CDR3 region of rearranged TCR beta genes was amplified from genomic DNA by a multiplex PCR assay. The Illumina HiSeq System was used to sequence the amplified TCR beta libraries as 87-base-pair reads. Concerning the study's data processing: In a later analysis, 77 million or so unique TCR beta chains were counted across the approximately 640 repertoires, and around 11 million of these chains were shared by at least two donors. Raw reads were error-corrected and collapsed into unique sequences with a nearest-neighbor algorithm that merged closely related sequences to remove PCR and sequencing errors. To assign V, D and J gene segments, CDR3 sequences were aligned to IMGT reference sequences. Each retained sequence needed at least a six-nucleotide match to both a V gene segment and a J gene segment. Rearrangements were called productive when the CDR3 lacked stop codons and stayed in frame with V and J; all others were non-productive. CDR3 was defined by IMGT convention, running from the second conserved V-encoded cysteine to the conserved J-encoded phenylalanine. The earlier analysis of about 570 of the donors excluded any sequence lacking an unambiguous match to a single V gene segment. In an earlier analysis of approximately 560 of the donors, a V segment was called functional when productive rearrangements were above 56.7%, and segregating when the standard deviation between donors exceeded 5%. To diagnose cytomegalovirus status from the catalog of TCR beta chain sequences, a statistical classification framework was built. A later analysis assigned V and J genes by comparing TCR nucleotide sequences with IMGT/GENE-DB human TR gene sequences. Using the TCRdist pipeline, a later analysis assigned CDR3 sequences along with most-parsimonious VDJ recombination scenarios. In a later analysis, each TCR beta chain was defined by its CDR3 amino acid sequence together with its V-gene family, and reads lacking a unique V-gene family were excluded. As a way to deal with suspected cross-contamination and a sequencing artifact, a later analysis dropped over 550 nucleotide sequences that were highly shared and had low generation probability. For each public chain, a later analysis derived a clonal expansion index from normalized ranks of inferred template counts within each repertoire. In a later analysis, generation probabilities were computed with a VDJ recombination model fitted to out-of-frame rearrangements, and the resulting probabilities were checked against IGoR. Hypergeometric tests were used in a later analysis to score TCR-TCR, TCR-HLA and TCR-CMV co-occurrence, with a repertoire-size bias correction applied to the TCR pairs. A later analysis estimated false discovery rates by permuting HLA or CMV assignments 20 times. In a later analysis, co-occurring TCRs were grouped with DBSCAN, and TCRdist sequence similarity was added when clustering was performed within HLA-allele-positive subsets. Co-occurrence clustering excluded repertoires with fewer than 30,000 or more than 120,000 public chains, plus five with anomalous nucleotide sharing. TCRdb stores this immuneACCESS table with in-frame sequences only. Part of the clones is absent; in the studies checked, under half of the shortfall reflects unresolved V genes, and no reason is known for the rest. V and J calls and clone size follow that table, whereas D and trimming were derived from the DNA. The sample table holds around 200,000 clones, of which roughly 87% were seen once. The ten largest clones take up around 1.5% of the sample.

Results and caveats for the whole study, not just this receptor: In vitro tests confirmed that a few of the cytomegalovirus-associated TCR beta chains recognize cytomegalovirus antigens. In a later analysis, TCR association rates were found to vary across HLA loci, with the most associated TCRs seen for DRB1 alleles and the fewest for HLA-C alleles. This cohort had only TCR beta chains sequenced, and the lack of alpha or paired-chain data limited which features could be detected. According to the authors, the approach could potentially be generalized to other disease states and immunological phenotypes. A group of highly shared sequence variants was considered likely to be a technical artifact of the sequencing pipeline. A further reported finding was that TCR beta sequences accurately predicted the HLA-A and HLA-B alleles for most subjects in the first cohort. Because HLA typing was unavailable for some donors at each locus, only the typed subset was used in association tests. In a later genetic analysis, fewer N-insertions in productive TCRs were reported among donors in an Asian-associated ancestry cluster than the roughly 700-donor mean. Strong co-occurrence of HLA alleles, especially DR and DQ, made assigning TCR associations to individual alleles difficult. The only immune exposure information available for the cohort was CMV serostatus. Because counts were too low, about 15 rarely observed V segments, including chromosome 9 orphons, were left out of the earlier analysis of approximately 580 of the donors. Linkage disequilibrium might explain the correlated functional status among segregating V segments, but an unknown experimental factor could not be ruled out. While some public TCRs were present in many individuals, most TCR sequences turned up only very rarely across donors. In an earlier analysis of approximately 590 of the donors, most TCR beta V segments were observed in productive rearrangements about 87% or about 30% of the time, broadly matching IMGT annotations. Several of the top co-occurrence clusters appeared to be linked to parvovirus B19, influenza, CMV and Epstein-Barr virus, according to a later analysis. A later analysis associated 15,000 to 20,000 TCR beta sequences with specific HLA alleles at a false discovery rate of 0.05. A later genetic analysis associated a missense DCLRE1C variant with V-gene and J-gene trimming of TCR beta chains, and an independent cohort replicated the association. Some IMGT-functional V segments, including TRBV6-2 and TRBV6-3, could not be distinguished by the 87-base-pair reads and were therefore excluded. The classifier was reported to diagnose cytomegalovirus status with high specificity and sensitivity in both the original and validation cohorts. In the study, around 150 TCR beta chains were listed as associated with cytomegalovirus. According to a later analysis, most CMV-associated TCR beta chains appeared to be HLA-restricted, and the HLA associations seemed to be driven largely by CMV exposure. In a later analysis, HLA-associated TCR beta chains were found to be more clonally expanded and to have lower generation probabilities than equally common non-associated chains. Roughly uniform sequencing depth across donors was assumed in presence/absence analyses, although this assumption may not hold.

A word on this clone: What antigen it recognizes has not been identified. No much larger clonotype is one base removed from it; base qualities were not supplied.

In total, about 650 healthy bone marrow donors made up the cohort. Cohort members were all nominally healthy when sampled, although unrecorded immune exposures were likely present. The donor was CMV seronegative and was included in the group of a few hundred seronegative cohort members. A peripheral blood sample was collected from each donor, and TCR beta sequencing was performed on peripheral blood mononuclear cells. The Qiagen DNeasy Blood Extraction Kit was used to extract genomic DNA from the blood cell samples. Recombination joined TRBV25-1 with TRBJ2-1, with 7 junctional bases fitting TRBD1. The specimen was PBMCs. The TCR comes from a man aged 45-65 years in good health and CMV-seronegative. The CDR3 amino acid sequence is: CASSEGQTTYNEQFF. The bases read TGTGCCAGCAGTGAGGGACAGACTACCTACAATGAGCAGTTCTTC.